Listed below are T cell receptor beta chains from one sample, sequenced in a study of blood T cell repertoires in COVID-19. Clones were sequenced by immunoSEQ multiplex PCR, and TCRdb holds only the in-frame ones, with some missing. The table shows a few hundred thousand clones, with approximately 85% occurring only once. The specimen was peripheral blood. The receptors here all came from a human donor in a cohort sampled during active COVID-19. CDR3s include the opening cysteine and the closing phenylalanine or tryptophan. D genes are given only for firm matches. For some rows the clone size is stated as once, few or many, or as a class when expanded; others skip it.

.	once	TRBV12-3/TRBV12-4	TRBJ2-6	TGTGCCAGCAGCCTGACATACGTCCTGACTTTC	CASSLTYVLTF
.	.	TRBV14	TRBJ1-3	TGTGCCAGCAGCCAAGCGGTAGCGAACACCATATATTTT	CASSQAVANTIYF
.	.	TRBV7-9	TRBJ1-5	TGTGCCAGCAGCGCCCAGGGGAGAAGTCAGCCCCAGCATTTT	CASSAQGRSQPQHF
.	.	TRBV7-9	TRBJ1-1	TGTGCCAGCAGCTTAGTGAGTGTTGAAGCTTTCTTT	CASSLVSVEAFF
.	.	TRBV12-5	TRBJ1-2	TGTGCTAGTGGTTTGCTCAGGGGCTATGGCTACACCTTC	CASGLLRGYGYTF
.	few	TRBV9	TRBJ2-1	TGTGCCAGCAGCCCGGGGTCCTACAATGAGCAGTTCTTC	CASSPGSYNEQFF
TRBD1	.	TRBV30	TRBJ2-7	TGTGCCTGGAGCGATCCGGGACAGGGATCGGGGCAGTACTTC	CAWSDPGQGSGQYF
.	.	TRBV6-6	TRBJ1-1	TGTGCCAGCAGTTACTCATCCAGGACTGAAGCTTTCTTT	CASSYSSRTEAFF
.	.	TRBV5-1	TRBJ2-7	TGCGCCAGCACCCAGGGGTACGAGCAGTACTTC	CASTQGYEQYF
TRBD1	once	TRBV10-3	TRBJ2-5	TGTGCCATCAGTGACCGGGACAGCCAAGAGACCCAGTACTTC	CAISDRDSQETQYF
TRBD2	.	TRBV5-1	TRBJ2-1	TGCGCCAGCAGCTTGTCGGGGGGAACCTACAATGAGCAGTTCTTC	CASSLSGGTYNEQFF
TRBD2	.	TRBV5-4	TRBJ2-3	TGTGCCGCTATGGACGGGGGGGCCAAAGATACGCAGTATTTT	CAAMDGGAKDTQYF
.	.	TRBV19	TRBJ1-5	TGTGCCAGTACCAAAGGGGGGGGCAGGAGCGCTTATAGCAATCAGCCCCAGCATTTT	CASTKGGGRSAYSNQPQHF
TRBD1	.	TRBV4-1	TRBJ2-7	TGCGCCAGCAGCCCATCCTCAGGGAAGGGGGCAATGTACGAGCAGTACTTC	CASSPSSGKGAMYEQYF
.	once	TRBV4-2	TRBJ2-2	TGTGCCAGCAGCACCCCCCCGATGGGGCGCGACGACACCGGGGAGCTGTTTTTT	CASSTPPMGRDDTGELFF
TRBD1	.	TRBV7-8	TRBJ2-2	TGTGCCAGCAGCTCAGACAGGGGGCGCCACACCGGGGAGCTGTTTTTT	CASSSDRGRHTGELFF
TRBD1	.	TRBV15	TRBJ1-5	TGTGCCACCAGCAGAGAGGGACAGGGGGTATATAGCAATCAGCCCCAGCATTTT	CATSREGQGVYSNQPQHF
TRBD1	.	TRBV19	TRBJ1-1	TGTGCCAGTAGTAGAGACAGGGCCTCAATGAACACTGAAGCTTTCTTT	CASSRDRASMNTEAFF
.	.	TRBV15	TRBJ2-3	TGTGCCACCAGCTTGACAGCTAGGTCAGATACGCAGTATTTT	CATSLTARSDTQYF
TRBD2	.	TRBV7-3	TRBJ2-1	TGTGCCAGCAGCTATCAAGCGGGGAGCTCCTACAATGAGCAGTTCTTC	CASSYQAGSSYNEQFF
TRBD1	.	TRBV4-2	TRBJ2-3	TGTGCCAGCAGCTCCGGGACAGGTAGCACAGATACGCAGTATTTT	CASSSGTGSTDTQYF
.	.	TRBV18	TRBJ1-5	TGTGCCAGCTCCTCAGGGTTGGGCAATCAGCCCCAGCATTTT	CASSSGLGNQPQHF